The following is a TCR beta chain sequence with its context. This sample was taken from a study of blood T cell repertoires in COVID-19. As for the study in general: Sample material is recorded as cDNA or gDNA derived from T cells, B-cell-depleted T cells, or PBMCs.

Living in about two dozen US areas, the participants were between 18 and 89 years of age. Clinical history as reported by participants underpinned cohort assignment. J was trimmed by 3 bases and V by 3 bases; bases with no gene match: 5. Germline V gene lookup returns CDR1 KGHDR and CDR2 SFDVKD. The length of the CDR3 is 15 residues. Data came from immunoSEQ multiplex PCR; TCRdb stores just in-frame clones and leaves some out. The profile covers roughly 250,000 clones, with around 90% appearing a single time and about 6% taken by the ten largest. The TCR was taken from a woman aged 30 to 39 with acute COVID-19. The material sequenced was PBMCs or T cells enriched from blood (not recorded which). The chain links TRBV24-1 to TRBJ2-7; TRBD1 aligns across 9 bases. CDR3 protein: CATSDPGTGLYEQYF. DNA of the CDR3: TGTGCCACCAGTGATCCAGGGACAGGGCTCTACGAGCAGTACTTC.